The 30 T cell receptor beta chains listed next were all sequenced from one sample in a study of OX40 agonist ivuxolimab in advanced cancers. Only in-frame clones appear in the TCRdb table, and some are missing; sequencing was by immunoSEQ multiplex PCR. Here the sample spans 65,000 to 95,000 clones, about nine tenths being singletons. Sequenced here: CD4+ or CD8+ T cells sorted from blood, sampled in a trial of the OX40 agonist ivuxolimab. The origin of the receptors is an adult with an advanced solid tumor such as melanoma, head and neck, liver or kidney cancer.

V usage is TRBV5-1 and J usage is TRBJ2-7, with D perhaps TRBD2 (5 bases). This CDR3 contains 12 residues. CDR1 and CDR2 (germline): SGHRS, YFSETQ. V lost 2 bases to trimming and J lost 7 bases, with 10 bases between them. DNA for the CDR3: TGCGCCAGCAGCTTAGGGAGTTTGGAGCAGTACTTC. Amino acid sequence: CASSLGSLEQYF.

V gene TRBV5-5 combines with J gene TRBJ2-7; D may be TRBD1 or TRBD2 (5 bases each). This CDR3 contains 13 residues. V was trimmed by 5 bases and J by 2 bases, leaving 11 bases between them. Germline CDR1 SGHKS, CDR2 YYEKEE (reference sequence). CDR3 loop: CASSLATAYEQYF. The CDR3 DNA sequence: TGTGCCAGCAGTTTAGCGACAGCCTACGAGCAGTACTTC.

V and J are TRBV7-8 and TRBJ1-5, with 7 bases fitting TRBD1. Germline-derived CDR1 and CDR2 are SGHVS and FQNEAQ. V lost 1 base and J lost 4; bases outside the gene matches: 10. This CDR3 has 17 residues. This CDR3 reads CASSLVETGNRNQPQHF. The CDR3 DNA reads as TGTGCCAGCAGCTTAGTCGAGACAGGGAATAGGAATCAGCCCCAGCATTTT. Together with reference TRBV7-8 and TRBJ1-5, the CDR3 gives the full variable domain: GAGVSQSPRYKVAKRGQDVALRCDPISGHVSLFWYQQALGQGPEFLTYFQNEAQLDKSGLPSDRFFAERPEGSVSTLKIQRTQQEDSAVYLCASSLVETGNRNQPQHFGDGTRLSIL.

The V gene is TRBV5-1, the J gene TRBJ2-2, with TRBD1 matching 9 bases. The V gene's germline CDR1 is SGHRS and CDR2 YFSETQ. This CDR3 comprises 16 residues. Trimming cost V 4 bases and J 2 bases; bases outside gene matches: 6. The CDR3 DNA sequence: TGCGCCAGCAGCCACGTGGGACAGGGCAACACCGGGGAGCTGTTTTTT. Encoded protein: CASSHVGQGNTGELFF.

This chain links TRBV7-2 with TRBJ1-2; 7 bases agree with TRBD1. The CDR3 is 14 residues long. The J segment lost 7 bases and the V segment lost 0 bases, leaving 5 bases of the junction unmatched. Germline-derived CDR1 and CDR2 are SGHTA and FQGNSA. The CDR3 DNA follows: TGTGCCAGCAGCTTAGCCGACAGGGAAGGTGGCTACACCTTC. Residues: CASSLADREGGYTF.

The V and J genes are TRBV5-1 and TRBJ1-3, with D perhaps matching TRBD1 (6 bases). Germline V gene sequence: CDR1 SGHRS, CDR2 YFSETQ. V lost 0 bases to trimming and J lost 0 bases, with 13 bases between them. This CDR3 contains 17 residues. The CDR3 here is CASSLGIRTDSGNTIYF. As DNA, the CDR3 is TGCGCCAGCAGCTTGGGGATTAGGACAGACTCTGGAAACACCATATATTTT.

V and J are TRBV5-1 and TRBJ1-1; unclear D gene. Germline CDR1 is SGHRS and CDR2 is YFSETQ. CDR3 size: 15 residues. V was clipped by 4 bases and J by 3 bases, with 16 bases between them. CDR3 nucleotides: TGCGCCAGCAGCCTTGTAACACCTCCGGACACTGAAGCTTTCTTT. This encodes CASSLVTPPDTEAFF.

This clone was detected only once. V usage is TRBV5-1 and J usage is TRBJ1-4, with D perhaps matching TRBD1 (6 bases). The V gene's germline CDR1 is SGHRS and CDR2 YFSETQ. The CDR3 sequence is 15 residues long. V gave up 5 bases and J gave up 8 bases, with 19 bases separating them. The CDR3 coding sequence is TGCGCCAGCAGGACCGGCGGGGGGCGAGGGGAAAAACTGTTTTTT. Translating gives CASRTGGGRGEKLFF.

The CDR3 DNA reads TGTGCCAGCAGCCAGCGGGAGCTCACCGGGGAGCTGTTTTTT. This codes for CASSQRELTGELFF. This chain joins TRBV11-2 and TRBJ2-2; 8 bases are shared with TRBD2. CDR3 length: 14 residues. Germline V gene data show CDR1 as SGHAT and CDR2 as FQNNGV. The V segment lost 5 bases and the J segment 4 bases; nucleotides outside the gene matches: 3.

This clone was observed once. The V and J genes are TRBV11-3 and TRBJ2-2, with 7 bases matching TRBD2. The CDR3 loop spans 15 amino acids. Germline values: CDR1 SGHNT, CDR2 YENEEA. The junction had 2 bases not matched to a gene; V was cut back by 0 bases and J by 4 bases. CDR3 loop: CASSLDAGVTGELFF. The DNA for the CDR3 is TGTGCCAGCAGCTTAGACGCGGGAGTCACCGGGGAGCTGTTTTTT.

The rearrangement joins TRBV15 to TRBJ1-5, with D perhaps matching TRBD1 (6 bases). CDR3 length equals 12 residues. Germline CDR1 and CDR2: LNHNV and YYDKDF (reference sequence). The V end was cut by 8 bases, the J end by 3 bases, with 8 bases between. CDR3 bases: TGTGCCACCTCGGGGGCCAATCAGCCCCAGCATTTT. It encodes CATSGANQPQHF.

The CDR3 sequence is CSGGQDSNTGELFF. CDR3 in DNA: TGCAGCGGGGGACAGGATTCGAACACCGGGGAGCTGTTTTTT. J is TRBJ2-2 and V is TRBV29-1; 8 bases map to TRBD1. Trimming removed 7 bases from V and 0 bases from J; junction bases left unmatched: 4. The CDR3 runs to 14 residues. Germline V gene lookup returns CDR1 SQVTM and CDR2 ANQGSEA.

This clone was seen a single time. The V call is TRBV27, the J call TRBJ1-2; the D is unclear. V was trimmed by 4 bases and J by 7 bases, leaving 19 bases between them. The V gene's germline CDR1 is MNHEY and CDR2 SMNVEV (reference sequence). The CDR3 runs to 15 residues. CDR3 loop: CASSSVRENFGGYTF. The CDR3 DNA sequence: TGTGCCAGCAGTTCTGTCCGGGAGAACTTTGGTGGCTACACCTTC.

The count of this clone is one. The CDR3 sequence is CAWSPSGQPQHF. As DNA, the CDR3 is TGTGCCTGGAGCCCTTCCGGTCAGCCCCAGCATTTT. The gene calls are TRBV30 and TRBJ1-5; D is unclear. Germline V gene lookup returns CDR1 GTSNPN and CDR2 SVGIG (reference sequence). V dropped 3 bases and J dropped 6 bases, with 9 bases sitting between them. The CDR3 is 12 amino acids.

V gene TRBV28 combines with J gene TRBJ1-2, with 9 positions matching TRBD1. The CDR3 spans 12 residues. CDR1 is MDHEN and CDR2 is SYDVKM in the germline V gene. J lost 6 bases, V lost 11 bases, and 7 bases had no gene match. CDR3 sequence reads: CAAVGQGNGYTF. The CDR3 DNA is TGTGCCGCCGTGGGACAGGGAAATGGCTACACCTTC.

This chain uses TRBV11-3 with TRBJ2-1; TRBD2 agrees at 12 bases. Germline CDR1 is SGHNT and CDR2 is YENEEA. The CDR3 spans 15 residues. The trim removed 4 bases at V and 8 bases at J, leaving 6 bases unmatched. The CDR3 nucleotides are TGTGCCAGCAGCTCGACTAGCGGGGGCAGGGATGAGCAGTTCTTC. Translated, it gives CASSSTSGGRDEQFF.

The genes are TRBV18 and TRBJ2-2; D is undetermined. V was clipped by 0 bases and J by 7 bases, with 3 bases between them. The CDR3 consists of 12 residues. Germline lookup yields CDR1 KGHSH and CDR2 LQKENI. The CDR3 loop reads CASSPPVGELFF. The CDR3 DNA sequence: TGTGCCAGCTCACCACCGGTCGGGGAGCTGTTTTTT.

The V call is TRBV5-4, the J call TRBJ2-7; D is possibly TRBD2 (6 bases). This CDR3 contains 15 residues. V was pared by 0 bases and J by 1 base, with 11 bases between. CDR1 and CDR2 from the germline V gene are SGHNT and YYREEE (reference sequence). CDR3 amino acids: CASSLGQGGSYEQYF. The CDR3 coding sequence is TGTGCCAGCAGCTTGGGTCAGGGAGGTTCCTACGAGCAGTACTTC.

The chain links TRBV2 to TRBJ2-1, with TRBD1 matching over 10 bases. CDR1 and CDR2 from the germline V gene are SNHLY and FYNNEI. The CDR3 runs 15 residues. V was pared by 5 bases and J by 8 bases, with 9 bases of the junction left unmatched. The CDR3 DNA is TGTGCCAGCAGTCGACAGGGGGCGATTACGGATGAGCAGTTCTTC. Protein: CASSRQGAITDEQFF. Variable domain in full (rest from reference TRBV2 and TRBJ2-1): EPEVTQTPSHQVTQMGQEVILRCVPISNHLYFYWYRQILGQKVEFLVSFYNNEISEKSEIFDDQFSVERPDGSNFTLKIRSTKLEDSAMYFCASSRQGAITDEQFFGPGTRLTVL.

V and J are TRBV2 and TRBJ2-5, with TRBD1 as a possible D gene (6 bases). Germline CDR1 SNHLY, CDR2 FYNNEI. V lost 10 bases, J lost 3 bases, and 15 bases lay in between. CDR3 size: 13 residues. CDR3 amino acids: CATTPAGEETQYF. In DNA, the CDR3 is TGTGCCACCACCCCTGCAGGGGAAGAGACCCAGTACTTC.

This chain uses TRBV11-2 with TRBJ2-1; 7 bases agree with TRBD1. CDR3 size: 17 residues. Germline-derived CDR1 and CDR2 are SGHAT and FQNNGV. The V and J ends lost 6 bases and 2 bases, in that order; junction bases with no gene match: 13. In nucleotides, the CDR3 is TGTGCCAGCAGTTACGCTCCTGACAGGGCAACCTACAATGAGCAGTTCTTC. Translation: CASSYAPDRATYNEQFF.

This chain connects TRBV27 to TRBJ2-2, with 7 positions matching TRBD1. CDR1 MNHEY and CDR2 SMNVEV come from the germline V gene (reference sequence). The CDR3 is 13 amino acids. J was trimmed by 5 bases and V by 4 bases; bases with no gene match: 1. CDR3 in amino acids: CASSSRGTGELFF. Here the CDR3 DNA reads TGTGCCAGCAGTTCCAGGGGGACCGGGGAGCTGTTTTTT.

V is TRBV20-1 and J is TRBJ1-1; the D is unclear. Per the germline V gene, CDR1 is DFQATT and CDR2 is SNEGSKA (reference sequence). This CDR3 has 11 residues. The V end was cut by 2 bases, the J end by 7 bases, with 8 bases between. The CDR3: CSARNSIEAFF. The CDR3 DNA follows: TGCAGTGCTAGAAACAGTATTGAAGCTTTCTTT.

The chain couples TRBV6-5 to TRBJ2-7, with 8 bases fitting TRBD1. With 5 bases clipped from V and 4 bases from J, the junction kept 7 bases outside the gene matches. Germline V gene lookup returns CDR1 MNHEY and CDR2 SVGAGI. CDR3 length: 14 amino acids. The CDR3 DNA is TGTGCCAGCAGTCGGGACAGGCGGTCTTACGAGCAGTACTTC. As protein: CASSRDRRSYEQYF.

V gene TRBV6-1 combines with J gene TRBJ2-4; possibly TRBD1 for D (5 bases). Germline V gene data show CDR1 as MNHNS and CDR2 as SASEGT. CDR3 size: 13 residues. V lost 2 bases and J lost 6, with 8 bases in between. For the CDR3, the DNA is TGTGCCAGCAGTGAAAGTGACAGAAACATTCAGTACTTC. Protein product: CASSESDRNIQYF.

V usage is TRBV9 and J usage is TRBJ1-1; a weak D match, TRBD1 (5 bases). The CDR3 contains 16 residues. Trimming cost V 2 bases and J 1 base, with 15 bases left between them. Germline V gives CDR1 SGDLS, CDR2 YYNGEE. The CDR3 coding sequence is TGTGCCAGCAGCGTTGCCCTTCCGGGACGGAACACTGAAGCTTTCTTT. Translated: CASSVALPGRNTEAFF.

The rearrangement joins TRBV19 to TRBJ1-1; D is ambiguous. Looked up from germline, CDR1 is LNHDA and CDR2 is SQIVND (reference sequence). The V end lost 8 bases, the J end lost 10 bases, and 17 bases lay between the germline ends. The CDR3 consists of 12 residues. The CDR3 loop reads CASSRGSPTAFF. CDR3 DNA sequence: TGTGCCAGTTCCCGGGGATCGCCGACAGCTTTCTTT.

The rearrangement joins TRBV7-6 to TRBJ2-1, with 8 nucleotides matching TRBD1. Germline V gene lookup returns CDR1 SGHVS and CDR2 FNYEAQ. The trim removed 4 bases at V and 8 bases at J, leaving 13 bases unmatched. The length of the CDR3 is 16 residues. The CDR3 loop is CASSWGTGRPFDEQFF. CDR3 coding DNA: TGTGCCAGCAGCTGGGGGACAGGTAGGCCCTTCGATGAGCAGTTCTTC.

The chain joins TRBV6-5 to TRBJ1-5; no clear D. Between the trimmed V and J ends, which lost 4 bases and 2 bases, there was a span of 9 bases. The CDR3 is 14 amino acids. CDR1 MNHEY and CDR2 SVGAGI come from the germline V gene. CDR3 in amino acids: CASSSAGGNQPQHF. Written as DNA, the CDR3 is TGTGCCAGCAGTTCGGCCGGCGGCAATCAGCCCCAGCATTTT.

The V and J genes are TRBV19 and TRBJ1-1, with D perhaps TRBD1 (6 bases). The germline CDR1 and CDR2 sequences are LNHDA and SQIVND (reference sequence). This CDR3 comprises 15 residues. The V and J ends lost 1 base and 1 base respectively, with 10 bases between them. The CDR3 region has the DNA TGTGCCAGTAGTATAGTCGGGGGCTGGAACACTGAAGCTTTCTTT. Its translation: CASSIVGGWNTEAFF.